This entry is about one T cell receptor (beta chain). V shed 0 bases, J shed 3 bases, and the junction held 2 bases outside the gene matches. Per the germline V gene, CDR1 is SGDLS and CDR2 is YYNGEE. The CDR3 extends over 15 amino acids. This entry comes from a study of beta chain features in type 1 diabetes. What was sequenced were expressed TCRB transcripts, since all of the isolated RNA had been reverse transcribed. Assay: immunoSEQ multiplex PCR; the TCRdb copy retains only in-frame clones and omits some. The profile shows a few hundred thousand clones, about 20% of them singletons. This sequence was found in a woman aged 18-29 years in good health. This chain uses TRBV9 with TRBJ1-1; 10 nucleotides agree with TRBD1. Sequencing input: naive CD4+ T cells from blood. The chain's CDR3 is CASSVEGTGDTEAFF. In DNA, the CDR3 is TGTGCCAGCAGCGTAGAGGGGACAGGGGACACTGAAGCTTTCTTT.